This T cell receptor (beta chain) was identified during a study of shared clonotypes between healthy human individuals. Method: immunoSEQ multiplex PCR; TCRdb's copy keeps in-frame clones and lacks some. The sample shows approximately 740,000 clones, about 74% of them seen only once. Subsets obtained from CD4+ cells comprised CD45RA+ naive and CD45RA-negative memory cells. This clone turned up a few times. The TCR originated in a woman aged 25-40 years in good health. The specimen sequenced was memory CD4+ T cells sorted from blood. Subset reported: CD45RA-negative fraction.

The CDR3 protein is CASRRAGTQNYGYTF. The CDR3 region has the DNA TGTGCCAGCAGAAGAGCCGGGACCCAGAACTATGGCTACACCTTC. The V gene is TRBV14, the J gene TRBJ1-2, with D possibly matching TRBD1 (5 bases). Trimming removed 6 bases from V and 2 bases from J, with 16 bases in between. The CDR3 sequence is 15 residues long. Germline V gives CDR1 SGHDN, CDR2 FVKESK. The full variable domain, in which reference TRBV14 and TRBJ1-2 provide the parts outside the CDR3, is EAGVTQFPSHSVIEKGQTVTLRCDPISGHDNLYWYRRVMGKEIKFLLHFVKESKQDESGMPNNRFLAERTGGTYSTLKVQPAELEDSGVYFCASRRAGTQNYGYTFGSGTRLTVV.